Many counts were recorded for the clone carrying this T cell receptor beta chain. This sample was taken from a study of T cells in Graves' hyperthyroidism and ophthalmopathy. Patients showing uncontrolled infection, other autoimmune disease, pregnancy or lactation were ineligible. Fresh peripheral blood, 10 ml, yielded the PBMCs. Amplification of TCR beta CDR3 regions used RNA as the template. First-round RT-PCR of the TCR CDR3 relied on the HTBI primer set. Each CDR3 protein is one row after TCRdb ran MiXCR on the multiplex PCR reads. The sample carries about 290,000 distinct CDR3 sequences, around 13% recorded once. The sequenced sample was blood. The sequence derives from a woman between 40 and 50 years old with Graves' hyperthyroidism.

The CDR3 spells CASRTDRVTSEQFF. CDR3 sequence (DNA): TGTGCCAGCAGAACGGACAGGGTAACCAGTGAGCAGTTCTTC. The chain carries TRBV6-1 and TRBJ2-1, with 8 bases identical to TRBD1. Trimming removed 6 bases from V and 9 bases from J; junction bases left unmatched: 10. Per the germline V gene, CDR1 is MNHNS and CDR2 is SASEGT. The CDR3 is 14 residues long.